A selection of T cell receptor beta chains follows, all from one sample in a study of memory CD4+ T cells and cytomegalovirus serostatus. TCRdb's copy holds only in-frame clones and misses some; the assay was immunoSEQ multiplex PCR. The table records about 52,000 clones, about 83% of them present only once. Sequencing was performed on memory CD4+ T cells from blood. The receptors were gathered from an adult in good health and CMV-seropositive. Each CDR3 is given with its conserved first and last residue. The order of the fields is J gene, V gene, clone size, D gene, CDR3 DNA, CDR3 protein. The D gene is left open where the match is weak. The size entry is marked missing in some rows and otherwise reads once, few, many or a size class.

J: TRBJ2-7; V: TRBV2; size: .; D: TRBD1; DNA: TGTGCCAGCAGCCGGGACAGACCGACCTACGAGCAGTACTTC; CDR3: CASSRDRPTYEQYF
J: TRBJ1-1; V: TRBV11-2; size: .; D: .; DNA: TGTGCCAGCAGCCAGGGGCAGGGGCCGATTGAAGCTTTCTTT; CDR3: CASSQGQGPIEAFF
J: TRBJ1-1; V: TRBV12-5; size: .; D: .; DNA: TGTGCTAGTGCCGGTGAGGGCGAGCGCACTGAAGCTTTCTTT; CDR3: CASAGEGERTEAFF
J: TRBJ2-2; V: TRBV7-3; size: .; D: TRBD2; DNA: TGTGCCAGCAGCACCGGGCCTAGCGGCGGGGAGCTGTTTTTT; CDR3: CASSTGPSGGELFF
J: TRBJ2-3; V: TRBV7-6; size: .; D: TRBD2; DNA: TGTGCCAGCAGCTTAGCGGGAGGACTAGGCACAGATACGCAGTATTTT; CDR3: CASSLAGGLGTDTQYF
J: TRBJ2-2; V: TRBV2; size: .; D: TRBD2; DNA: TGTGCCAGCAGTGCATCGGGACTAGCCACCGGGGAGCTGTTTTTT; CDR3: CASSASGLATGELFF
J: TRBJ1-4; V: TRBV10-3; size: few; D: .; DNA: TGTGCCATCAGTGAGGTGGGGGTACGGTCGTCAAATGAAAAACTGTTTTTT; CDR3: CAISEVGVRSSNEKLFF
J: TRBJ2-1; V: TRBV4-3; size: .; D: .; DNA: TGCGCCAGCAGCCAAGGTCGAGATAACAATGAGCAGTTCTTC; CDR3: CASSQGRDNNEQFF
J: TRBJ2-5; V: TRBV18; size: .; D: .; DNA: TGTGCCAGCTCACCACAGGGGTATGGGTCAGAGACCCAGTACTTC; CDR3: CASSPQGYGSETQYF
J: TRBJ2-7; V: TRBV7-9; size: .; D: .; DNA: TGTGCCAGCAGCGGGCCTGGGGCCTACGAGCAGTACTTC; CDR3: CASSGPGAYEQYF
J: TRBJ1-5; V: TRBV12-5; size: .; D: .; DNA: TGTGCTAGTGGCCGACCAGGGCAGCCCCAGCATTTT; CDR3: CASGRPGQPQHF
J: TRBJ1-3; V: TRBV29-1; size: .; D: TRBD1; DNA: TGCAGCGTTCAAGGGGGCGCGCATGATAACACCATATATTTT; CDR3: CSVQGGAHDNTIYF
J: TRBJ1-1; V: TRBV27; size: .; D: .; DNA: TGTGCCAGCAGTAAACAGGTGAACACTGAAGCTTTCTTT; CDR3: CASSKQVNTEAFF
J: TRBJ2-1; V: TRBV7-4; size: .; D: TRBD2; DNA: TGTGCCACAACACCTAGCGGGAGTTATAGTGAGCAGTTCTTC; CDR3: CATTPSGSYSEQFF
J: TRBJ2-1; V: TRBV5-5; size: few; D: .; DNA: TGTGCCAGCAGCTTGACAGGGACGATCTACAATGAGCAGTTCTTC; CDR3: CASSLTGTIYNEQFF
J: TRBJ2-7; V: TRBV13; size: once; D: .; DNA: TGTGCCAGCAGCTTAGAAGCCCCCTTCACGAGGGGCTACGAGCAGTACTTC; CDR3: CASSLEAPFTRGYEQYF
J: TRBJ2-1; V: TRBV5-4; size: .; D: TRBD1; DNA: TGTGCCAGCAGCTCCCGGACAGGGCAGAGCTCCTACAATGAGCAGTTCTTC; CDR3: CASSSRTGQSSYNEQFF
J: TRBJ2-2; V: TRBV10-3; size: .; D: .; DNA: TGTGCCATCAGTGAAAGAGGGGCCGGGGAGCTGTTTTTT; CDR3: CAISERGAGELFF
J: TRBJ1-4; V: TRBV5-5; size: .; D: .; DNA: TGTGCCAGCAGCTTGGGGGAGGGGACAACTAATGAAAAACTGTTTTTT; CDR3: CASSLGEGTTNEKLFF
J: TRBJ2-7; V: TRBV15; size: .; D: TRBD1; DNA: TGTGCCACCAGCAGAGATTCCAGGGGGCTCGGCGAGCAGTACTTC; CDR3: CATSRDSRGLGEQYF
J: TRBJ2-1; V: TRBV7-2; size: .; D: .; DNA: TGTGCCAGCAGTCCTAGCGTGGGAGGTTCCTACAATGAGCAGTTCTTC; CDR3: CASSPSVGGSYNEQFF
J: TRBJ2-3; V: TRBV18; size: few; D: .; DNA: TGTGCCAGCTCACCGGAGGTCACAGATACGCAGTATTTT; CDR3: CASSPEVTDTQYF
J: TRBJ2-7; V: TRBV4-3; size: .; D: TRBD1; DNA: TGCGCCAGCAGCCGTGACAGGGGGCTCTACGAGCAGTACTTC; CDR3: CASSRDRGLYEQYF
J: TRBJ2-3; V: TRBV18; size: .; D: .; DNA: TGTGCCAGCTCATCCCAACGGGAAACCACAGATACGCAGTATTTT; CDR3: CASSSQRETTDTQYF
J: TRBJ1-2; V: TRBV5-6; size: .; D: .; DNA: TGTGCCAGCAGCCTGGCCGGGACCCAAGGGCATGGCTACACCTTC; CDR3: CASSLAGTQGHGYTF
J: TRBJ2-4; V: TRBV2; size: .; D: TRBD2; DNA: TGTGCCAGCAGTGCCCCGACTAGCGGGGACCTACTAGCCAAAAACATTCAGTACTTC; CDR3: CASSAPTSGDLLAKNIQYF
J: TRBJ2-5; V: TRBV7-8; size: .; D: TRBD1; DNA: TGTGCCAGCAGCTTTAACAGGGGGTCGGAGACCCAGTACTTC; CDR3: CASSFNRGSETQYF
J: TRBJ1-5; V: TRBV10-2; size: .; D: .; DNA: TGCGCCAGCAGTGAGTTGACAGGAGGCAATCAGCCCCAGCATTTT; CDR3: CASSELTGGNQPQHF
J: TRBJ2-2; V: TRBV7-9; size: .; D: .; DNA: TGTGCCAGCAGCTTTGGGGCTACTAACACCGGGGAGCTGTTTTTT; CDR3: CASSFGATNTGELFF
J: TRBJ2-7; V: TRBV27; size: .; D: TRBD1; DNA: TGTGCCAGCACCGGTAAGGGGACAGGGAAGGGCGAGCAGTACTTC; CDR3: CASTGKGTGKGEQYF
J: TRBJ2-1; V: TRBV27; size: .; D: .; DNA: TGTGCCAGCAGTTTAAGTCGGTCGGAGCAGTTCTTC; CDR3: CASSLSRSEQFF
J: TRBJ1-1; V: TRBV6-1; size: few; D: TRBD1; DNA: TGTGCCAGCAGTGAATTTAGGACAGGGATCACTGAAGCTTTCTTT; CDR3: CASSEFRTGITEAFF
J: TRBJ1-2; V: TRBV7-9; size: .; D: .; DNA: TGTGCCAGCAGCTTTGGGGGCAGCGGGGATCCCTATGGCTACACCTTC; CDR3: CASSFGGSGDPYGYTF
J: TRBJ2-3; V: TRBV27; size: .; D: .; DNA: TGTGCCAGCAGTTTGCGACACCGCACAGATACGCAGTATTTT; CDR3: CASSLRHRTDTQYF
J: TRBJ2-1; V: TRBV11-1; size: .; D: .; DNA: TGTGCCAGCAGATGGGACCCCTCCTCCTACAATGAGCAGTTCTTC; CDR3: CASRWDPSSYNEQFF
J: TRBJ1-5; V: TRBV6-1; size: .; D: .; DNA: TGTGCCAGCAGTGAAGAGTCCGGGGTCCTCCTGACGCCCCAGCATTTT; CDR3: CASSEESGVLLTPQHF
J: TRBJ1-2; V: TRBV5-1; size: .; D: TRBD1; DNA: TGCGCCAGCAGCCCGGGACAGGCGCTCTATGGCTACACCTTC; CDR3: CASSPGQALYGYTF
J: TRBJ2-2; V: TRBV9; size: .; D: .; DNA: TGTGCCAGCAGCCCTTGGAGTACCGGGGAGCTGTTTTTT; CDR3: CASSPWSTGELFF
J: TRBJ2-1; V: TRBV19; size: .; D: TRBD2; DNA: TGTGCCAGTAAGTGGCGGGAGGGCCAGGAGCAGTTCTTC; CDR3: CASKWREGQEQFF
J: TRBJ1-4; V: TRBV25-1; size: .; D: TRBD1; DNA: TGTGCCAGCAGTGGACAGGGGGGGAGTAATGAAAAACTGTTTTTT; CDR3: CASSGQGGSNEKLFF
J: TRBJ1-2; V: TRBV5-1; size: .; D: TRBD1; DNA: TGCGCCAGCAGCTCCCAAACAGGGGGCAGCAACTATGGCTACACCTTC; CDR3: CASSSQTGGSNYGYTF
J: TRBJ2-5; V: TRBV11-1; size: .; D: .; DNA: TGTGCCAGCAGCTTAGAGGCAGGGGTGAGAGGGCAAGAGACCCAGTACTTC; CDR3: CASSLEAGVRGQETQYF
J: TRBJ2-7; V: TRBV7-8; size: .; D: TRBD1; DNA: TGTGCCAGCAGCTTTAGGACAGGGGCCAACGAGCAGTACTTC; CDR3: CASSFRTGANEQYF
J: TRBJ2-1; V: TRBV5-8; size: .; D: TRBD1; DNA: TGTGCCAGCAGCGACGGACAGGGAGTCAACAATGAGCAGTTCTTC; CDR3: CASSDGQGVNNEQFF
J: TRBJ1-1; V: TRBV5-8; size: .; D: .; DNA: TGTGCCAGCACCCTACAGCACGACACTGAAGCTTTCTTT; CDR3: CASTLQHDTEAFF
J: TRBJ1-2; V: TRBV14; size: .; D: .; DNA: TGTGCCAGCAGCTCAAAAACAGGAGTCCCTTACTATGGCTACACCTTC; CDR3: CASSSKTGVPYYGYTF